Sequencing of this T cell receptor beta chain was carried out in a study of blood T cells in healthy people across ages. The CDR3 runs 14 residues. In germline, CDR1 is DFQATT, CDR2 SNEGSKA (reference sequence). Trimming stripped 2 bases from V and 13 bases from J, with 21 bases between. Alongside a J-beta primer mix, a sample-barcoded 5' primer served in a second PCR lasting roughly 6 to 12 cycles. A minimum of 2.5 million CDR3-containing paired-end reads was obtained for each sample. TCRdb re-called the 5' RACE reads through MiXCR, storing one row per CDR3 protein. The sample contains roughly 1.9 million distinct CDR3 sequences, around 40% of which appear only once.

This TCR was recovered from a human donor in good health. Material for sequencing was blood. This rearrangement joins TRBV20-1 to TRBJ2-1; weak D call: TRBD2 (6 bases). The CDR3, as DNA: TGCAGTGCTAGACGCGGGACGGTTAAAGAGACCCAGTTCTTC. Its translation: CSARRGTVKETQFF.